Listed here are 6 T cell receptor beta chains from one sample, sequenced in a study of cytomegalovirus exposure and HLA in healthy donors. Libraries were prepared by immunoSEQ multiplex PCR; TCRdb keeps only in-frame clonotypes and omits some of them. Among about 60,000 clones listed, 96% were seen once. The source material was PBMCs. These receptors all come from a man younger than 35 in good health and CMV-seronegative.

The DNA for the CDR3 is TGTGCCAGCAAGCTAGACTATTCGGGTGGCTACACCTTC. The encoded protein is CASKLDYSGGYTF. This chain uses TRBV28 with TRBJ1-2; unclear D gene. Germline lookup yields CDR1 MDHEN and CDR2 SYDVKM. This CDR3 is 13 amino acids long. Trimming took 7 bases from V and 7 from J, leaving 16 bases between them.

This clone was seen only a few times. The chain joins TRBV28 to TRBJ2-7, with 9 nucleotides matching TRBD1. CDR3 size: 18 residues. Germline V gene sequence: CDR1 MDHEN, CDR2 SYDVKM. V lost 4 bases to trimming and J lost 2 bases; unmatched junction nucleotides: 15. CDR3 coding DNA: TGTGCCAGCAGTTCCTATAAAACGGACAGGGGTAAAGCCTACGAGCAGTACTTC. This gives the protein CASSSYKTDRGKAYEQYF.

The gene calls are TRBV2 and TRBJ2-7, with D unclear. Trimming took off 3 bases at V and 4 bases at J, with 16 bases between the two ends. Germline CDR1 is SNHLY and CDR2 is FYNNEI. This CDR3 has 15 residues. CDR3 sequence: CASSEGPGRTYEQYF. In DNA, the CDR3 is TGTGCCAGCAGTGAGGGTCCAGGCCGAACTTACGAGCAGTACTTC.

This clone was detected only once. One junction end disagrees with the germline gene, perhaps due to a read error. CDR3: CASSLDRGETGELFF. CDR3 coding DNA: TGTGCCAGCAGCCTAGACAGGGGGGAAACCGGGGAGCTGTTTTTT. The J gene is TRBJ2-2, the V gene TRBV11-2; TRBD1 aligns across 9 bases. This CDR3 comprises 15 residues. CDR1 is SGHAT and CDR2 is FQNNGV in the germline V gene.

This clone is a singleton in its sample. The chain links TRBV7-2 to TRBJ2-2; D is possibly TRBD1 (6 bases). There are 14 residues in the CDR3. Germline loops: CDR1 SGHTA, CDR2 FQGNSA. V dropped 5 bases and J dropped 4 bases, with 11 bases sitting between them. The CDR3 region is CASSDRTVTGELFF. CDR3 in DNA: TGTGCCAGCAGCGACCGGACAGTCACCGGGGAGCTGTTTTTT.

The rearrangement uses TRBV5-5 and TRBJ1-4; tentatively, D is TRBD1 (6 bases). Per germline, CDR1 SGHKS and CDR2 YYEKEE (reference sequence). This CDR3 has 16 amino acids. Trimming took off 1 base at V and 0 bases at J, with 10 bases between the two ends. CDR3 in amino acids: CASSLRTATTNEKLFF. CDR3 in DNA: TGTGCCAGCAGCTTGAGGACAGCTACAACTAATGAAAAACTGTTTTTT.